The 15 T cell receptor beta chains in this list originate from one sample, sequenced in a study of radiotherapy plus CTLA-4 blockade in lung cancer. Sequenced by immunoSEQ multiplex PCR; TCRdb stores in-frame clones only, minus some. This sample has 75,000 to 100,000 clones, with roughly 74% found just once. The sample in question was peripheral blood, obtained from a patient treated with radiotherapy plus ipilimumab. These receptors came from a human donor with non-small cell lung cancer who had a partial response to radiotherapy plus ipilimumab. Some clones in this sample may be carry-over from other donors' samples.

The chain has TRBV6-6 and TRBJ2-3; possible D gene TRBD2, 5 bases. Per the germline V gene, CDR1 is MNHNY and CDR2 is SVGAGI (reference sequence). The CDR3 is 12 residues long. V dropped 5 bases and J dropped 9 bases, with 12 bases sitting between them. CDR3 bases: TGTGCCAGCAGTCCACACGGAGGCACGCAGTATTTT. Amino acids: CASSPHGGTQYF.

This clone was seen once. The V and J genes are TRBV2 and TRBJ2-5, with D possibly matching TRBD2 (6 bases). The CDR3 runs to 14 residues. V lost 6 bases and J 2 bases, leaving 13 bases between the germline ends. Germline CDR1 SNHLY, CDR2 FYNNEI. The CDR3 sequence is CASSVAARQETQYF. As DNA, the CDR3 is TGTGCCAGCAGCGTAGCGGCAAGGCAAGAGACCCAGTACTTC.

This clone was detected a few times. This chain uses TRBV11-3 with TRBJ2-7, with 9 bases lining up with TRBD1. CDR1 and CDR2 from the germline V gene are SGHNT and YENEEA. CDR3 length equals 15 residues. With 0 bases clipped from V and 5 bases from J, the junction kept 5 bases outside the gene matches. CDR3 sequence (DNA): TGTGCCAGCAGCTTAGAGGGACAGGGTCTCAACGAGCAGTACTTC. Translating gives CASSLEGQGLNEQYF.

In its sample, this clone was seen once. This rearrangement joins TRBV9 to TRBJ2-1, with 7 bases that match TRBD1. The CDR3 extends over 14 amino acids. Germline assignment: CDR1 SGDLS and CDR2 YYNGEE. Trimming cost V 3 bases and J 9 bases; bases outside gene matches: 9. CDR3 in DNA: TGTGCCAGCAGCGCGCTAACAGGGGTTGGTGAGCAGTTCTTC. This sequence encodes CASSALTGVGEQFF. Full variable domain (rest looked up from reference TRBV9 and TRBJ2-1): DSGVTQTPKHLITATGQRVTLRCSPRSGDLSVYWYQQSLDQGLQFLIQYYNGEERAKGNILERFSAQQFPDLHSELNLSSLELGDSALYFCASSALTGVGEQFFGPGTRLTVL.

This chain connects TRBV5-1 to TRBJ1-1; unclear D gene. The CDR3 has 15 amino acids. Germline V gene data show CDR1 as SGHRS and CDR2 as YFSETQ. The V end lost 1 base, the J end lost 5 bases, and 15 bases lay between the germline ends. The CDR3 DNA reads TGCGCCAGCAGCTTGTCAGCGGGAGGAAGGACTGAAGCTTTCTTT. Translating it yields CASSLSAGGRTEAFF.

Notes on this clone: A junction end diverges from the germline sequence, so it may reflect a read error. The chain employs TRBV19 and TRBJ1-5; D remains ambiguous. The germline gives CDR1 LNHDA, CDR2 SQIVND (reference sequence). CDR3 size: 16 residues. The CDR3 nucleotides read TGTGCCGGTAGTGTCCCCTACAGTTATAGCAATCAGCCCCAGCATTTT. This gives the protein CAGSVPYSYSNQPQHF.

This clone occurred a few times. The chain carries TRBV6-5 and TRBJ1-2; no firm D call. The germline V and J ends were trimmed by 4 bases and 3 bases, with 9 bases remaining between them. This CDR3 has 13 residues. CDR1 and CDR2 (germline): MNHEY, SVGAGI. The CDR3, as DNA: TGTGCCAGCAGTTTGGTACAGTACTATGGCTACACCTTC. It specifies CASSLVQYYGYTF.

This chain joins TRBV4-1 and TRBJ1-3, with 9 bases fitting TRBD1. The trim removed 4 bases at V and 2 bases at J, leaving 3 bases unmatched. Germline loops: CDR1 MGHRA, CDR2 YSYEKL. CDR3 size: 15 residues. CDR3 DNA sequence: TGCGCCAGCAGCCGGGGACAGGGCCCTGGAAACACCATATATTTT. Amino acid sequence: CASSRGQGPGNTIYF.

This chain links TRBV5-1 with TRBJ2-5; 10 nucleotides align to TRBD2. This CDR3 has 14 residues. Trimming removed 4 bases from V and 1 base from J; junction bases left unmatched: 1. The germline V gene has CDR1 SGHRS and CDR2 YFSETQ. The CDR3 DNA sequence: TGCGCCAGCAGCCCTAGCGGGAGCCAAGAGACCCAGTACTTC. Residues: CASSPSGSQETQYF.

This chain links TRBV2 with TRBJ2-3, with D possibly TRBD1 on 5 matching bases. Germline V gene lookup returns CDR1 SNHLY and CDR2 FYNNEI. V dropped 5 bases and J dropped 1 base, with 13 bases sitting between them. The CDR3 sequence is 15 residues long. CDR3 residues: CASSLTWGGTDTQYF. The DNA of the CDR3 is TGTGCCAGCAGTTTGACTTGGGGCGGCACAGATACGCAGTATTTT.

The CDR3 reads CASSPHASGGGSKETQYF. CDR3 nucleotide sequence: TGTGCCAGCAGCCCCCACGCTAGCGGGGGGGGTTCAAAAGAGACCCAGTACTTC. V and J are TRBV13 and TRBJ2-5, with 12 bases fitting TRBD2. The V gene's germline CDR1 is PRHDT and CDR2 FYEKMQ (reference sequence). Trimming took 5 bases from V and 3 from J; bases not matched to a gene: 13. The CDR3 totals 18 residues.

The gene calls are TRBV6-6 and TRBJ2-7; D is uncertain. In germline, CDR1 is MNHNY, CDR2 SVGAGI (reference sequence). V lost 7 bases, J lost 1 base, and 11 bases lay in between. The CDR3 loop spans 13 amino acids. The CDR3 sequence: CASTNQRSYEQYF. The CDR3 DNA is TGTGCCAGCACAAACCAGAGGTCCTACGAGCAGTACTTC.

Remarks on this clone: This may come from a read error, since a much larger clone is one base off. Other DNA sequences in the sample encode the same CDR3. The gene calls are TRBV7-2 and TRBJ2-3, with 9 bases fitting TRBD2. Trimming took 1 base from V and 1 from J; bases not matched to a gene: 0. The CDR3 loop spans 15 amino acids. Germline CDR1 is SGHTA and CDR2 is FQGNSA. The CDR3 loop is CASSLVAGGTDTQYF. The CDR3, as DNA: TGTGCCAGCAGCTTAGTAGCGGGGGGCACAGATACGCAGTATTTT.

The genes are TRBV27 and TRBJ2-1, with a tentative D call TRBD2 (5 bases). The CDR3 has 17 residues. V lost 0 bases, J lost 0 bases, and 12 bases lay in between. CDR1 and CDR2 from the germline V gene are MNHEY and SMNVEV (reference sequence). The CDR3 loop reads CASSLSLARVSYNEQFF. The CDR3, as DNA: TGTGCCAGCAGTTTATCATTAGCGAGGGTCTCCTACAATGAGCAGTTCTTC.

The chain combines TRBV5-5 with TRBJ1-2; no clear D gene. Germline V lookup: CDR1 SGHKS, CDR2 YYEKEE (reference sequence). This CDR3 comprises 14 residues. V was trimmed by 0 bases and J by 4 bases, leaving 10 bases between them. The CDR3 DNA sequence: TGTGCCAGCAGCTTGGTGGGCCCCGTCTATGGCTACACCTTC. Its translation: CASSLVGPVYGYTF.